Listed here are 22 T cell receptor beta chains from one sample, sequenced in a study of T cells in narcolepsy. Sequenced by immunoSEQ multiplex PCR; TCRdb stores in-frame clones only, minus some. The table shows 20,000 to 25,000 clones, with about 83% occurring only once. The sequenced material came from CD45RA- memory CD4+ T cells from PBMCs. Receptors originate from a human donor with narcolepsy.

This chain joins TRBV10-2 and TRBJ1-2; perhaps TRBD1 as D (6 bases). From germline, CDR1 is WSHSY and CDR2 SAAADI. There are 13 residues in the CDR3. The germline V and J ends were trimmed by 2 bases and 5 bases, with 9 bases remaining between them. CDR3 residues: CASSEIGGYGYTF. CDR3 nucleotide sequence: TGCGCCAGCAGTGAGATAGGGGGGTATGGCTACACCTTC.

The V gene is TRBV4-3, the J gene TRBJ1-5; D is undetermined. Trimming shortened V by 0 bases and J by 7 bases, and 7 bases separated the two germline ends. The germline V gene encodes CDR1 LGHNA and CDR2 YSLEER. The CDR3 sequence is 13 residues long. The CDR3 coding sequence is TGCGCCAGCAGCCAAGATGTTAGGCAGCCCCAGCATTTT. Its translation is CASSQDVRQPQHF.

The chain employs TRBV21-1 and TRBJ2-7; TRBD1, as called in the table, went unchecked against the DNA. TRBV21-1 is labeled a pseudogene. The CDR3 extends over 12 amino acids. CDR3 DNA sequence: TGTGCCAGCAGCAATATATTCAGGGGTCAGTACTTC. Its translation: CASSNIFRGQYF.

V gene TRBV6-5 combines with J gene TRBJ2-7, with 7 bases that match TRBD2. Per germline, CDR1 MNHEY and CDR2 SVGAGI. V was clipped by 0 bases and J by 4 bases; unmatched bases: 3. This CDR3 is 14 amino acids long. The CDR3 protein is CASSYSLAYYEQYF. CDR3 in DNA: TGTGCCAGCAGTTACTCACTAGCGTATTACGAGCAGTACTTC.

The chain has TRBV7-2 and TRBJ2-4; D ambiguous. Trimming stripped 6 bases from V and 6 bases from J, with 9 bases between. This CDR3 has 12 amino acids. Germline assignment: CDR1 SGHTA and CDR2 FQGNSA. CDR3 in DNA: TGTGCCAGCAGTTCAGACGGAAACATTCAGTACTTC. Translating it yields CASSSDGNIQYF.

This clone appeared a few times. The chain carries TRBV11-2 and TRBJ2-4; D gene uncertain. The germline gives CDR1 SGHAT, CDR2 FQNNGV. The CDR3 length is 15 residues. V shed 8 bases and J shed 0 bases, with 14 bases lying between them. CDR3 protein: CASEPELLAKNIQYF. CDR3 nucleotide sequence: TGTGCCAGCGAACCTGAGCTGTTAGCCAAAAACATTCAGTACTTC.

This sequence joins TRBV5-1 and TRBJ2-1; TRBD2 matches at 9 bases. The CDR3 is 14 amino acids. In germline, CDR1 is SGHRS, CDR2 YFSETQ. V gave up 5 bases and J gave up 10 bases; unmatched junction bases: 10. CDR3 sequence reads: CASSPGVAGDEQFF. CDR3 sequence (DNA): TGCGCCAGCAGTCCCGGGGTAGCGGGAGACGAGCAGTTCTTC.

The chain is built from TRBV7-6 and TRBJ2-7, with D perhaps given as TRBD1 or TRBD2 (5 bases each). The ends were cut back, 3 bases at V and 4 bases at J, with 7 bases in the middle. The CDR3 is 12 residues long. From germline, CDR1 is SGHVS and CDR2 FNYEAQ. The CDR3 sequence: CASSLGDYEQYF. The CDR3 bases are TGTGCCAGCAGCTTGGGGGATTACGAGCAGTACTTC.

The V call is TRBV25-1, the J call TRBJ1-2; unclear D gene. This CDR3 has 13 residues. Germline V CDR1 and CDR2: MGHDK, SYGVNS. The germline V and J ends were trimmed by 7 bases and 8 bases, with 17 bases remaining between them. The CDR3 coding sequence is TGTGCCAGCACCCTTCGTGAGCGGGAAGGCTACACCTTC. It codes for CASTLREREGYTF.

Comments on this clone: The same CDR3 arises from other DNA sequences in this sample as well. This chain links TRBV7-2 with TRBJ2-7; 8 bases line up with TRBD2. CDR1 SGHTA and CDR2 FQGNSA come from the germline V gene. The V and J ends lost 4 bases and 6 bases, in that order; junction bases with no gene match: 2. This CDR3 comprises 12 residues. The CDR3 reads CASSSGGVEQYF. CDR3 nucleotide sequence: TGTGCCAGCAGCTCGGGAGGGGTCGAGCAGTACTTC.

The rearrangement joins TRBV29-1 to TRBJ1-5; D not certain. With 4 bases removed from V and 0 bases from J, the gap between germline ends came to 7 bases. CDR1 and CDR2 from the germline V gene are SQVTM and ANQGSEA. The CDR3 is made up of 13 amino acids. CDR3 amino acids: CSVVWGSNQPQHF. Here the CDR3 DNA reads TGCAGCGTTGTATGGGGTAGCAATCAGCCCCAGCATTTT.

CDR3 loop: CASSLAAGSGVQPQHF. In DNA form, the CDR3 reads TGTGCCAGCAGCTTAGCTGCAGGGTCGGGGGTTCAGCCCCAGCATTTT. This rearrangement joins TRBV7-8 to TRBJ1-5; perhaps TRBD1 as D (5 bases). V gave up 0 bases and J gave up 6 bases, with 15 bases separating them. Germline V CDR1 and CDR2: SGHVS, FQNEAQ. There are 16 residues in the CDR3.

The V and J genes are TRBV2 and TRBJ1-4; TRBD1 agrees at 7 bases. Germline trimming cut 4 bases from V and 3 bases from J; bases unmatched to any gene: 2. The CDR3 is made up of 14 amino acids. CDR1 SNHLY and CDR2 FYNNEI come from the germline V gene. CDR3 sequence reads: CASSVQGANEKLFF. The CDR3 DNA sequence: TGTGCCAGCAGTGTTCAGGGGGCTAATGAAAAACTGTTTTTT.

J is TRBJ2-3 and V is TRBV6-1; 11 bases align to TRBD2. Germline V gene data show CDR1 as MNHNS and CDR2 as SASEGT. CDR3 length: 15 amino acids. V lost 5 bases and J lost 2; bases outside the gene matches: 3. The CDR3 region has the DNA TGTGCCAGCAGTATTAGCGGGAGGGCCACAGATACGCAGTATTTT. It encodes CASSISGRATDTQYF.

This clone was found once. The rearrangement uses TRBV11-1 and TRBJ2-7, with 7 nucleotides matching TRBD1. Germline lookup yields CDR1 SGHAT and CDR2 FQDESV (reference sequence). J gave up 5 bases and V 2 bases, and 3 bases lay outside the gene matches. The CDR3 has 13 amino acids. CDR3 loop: CASSLTGVNEQYF. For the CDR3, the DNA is TGTGCCAGCAGCTTAACAGGGGTGAACGAGCAGTACTTC.

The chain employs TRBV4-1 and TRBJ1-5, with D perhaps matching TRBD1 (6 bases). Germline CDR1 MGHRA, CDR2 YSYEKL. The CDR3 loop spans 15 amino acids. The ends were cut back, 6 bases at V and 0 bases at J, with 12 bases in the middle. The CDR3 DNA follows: TGCGCCAGCAGTCGGACAGAAAATAGCAATCAGCCCCAGCATTTT. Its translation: CASSRTENSNQPQHF.

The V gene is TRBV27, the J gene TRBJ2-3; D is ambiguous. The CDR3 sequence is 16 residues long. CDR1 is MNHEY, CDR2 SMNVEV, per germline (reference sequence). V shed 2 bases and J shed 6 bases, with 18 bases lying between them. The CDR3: CASSLGKRPTTDTQYF. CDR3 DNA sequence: TGTGCCAGCAGTTTAGGTAAAAGGCCCACCACCGATACGCAGTATTTT.

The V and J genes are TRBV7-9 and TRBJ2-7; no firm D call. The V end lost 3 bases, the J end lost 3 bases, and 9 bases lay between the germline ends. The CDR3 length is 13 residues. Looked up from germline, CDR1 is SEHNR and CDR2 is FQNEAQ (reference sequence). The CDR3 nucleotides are TGTGCCAGCAGCTTGGATTACGGCTACGAGCAGTACTTC. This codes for CASSLDYGYEQYF.

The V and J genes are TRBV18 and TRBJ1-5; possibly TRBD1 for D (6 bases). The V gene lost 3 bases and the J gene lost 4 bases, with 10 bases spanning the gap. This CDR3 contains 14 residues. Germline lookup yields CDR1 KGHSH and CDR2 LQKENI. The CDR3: CASSPIGQNQPQHF. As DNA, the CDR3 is TGTGCCAGCTCACCTATAGGACAGAATCAGCCCCAGCATTTT. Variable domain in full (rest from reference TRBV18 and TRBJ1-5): NAGVMQNPRHLVRRRGQEARLRCSPMKGHSHVYWYRQLPEEGLKFMVYLQKENIIDESGMPKERFSAEFPKEGPSILRIQQVVRGDSAAYFCASSPIGQNQPQHFGDGTRLSIL.

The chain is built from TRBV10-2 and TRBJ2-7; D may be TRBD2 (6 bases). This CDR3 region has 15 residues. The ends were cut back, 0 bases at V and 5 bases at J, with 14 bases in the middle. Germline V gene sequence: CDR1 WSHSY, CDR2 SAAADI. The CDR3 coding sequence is TGCGCCAGCAGTGAGTCGGGTCGGGTAGCGGACGAGCAGTACTTC. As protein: CASSESGRVADEQYF.

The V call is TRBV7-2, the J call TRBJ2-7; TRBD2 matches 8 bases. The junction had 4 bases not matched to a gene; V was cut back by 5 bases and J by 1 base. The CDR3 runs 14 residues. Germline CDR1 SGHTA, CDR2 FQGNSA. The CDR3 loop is CASSTTSGSYEQYF. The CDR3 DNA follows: TGTGCCAGCAGCACTACTAGCGGATCCTACGAGCAGTACTTC.

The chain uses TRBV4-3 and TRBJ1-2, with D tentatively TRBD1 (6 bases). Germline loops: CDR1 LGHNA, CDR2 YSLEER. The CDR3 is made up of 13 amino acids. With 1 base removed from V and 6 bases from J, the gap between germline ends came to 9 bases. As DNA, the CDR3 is TGCGCCAGCAGCCAAGGATCAGGGGATGGCTACACCTTC. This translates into CASSQGSGDGYTF.